Each of the 13 T cell receptor beta chains below was sequenced from the same sample in a study of beta chain features in type 1 diabetes. Study results and limitations: Researchers report that Type 1 diabetes patients had moderately but significantly shorter TCRB CDR3s across all four CD4+ subsets.

The entirety of the isolated RNA underwent reverse transcription, so expressed TCRB transcripts were sequenced. Repertoires were generated with immunoSEQ multiplex PCR, while TCRdb's copy carries only in-frame clones and drops some. The sample includes 300,000 to 350,000 clones, approximately 15% of them seen just once. Which antigens these TCRs recognize remains unknown. The sequencing input was naive CD4+ T cells from blood. These receptors were obtained from a woman under 30 with type 1 diabetes.

The V gene is TRBV7-2, the J gene TRBJ2-7; 7 bases are shared with TRBD1. Germline V gene data show CDR1 as SGHTA and CDR2 as FQGNSA. The junction had 9 bases not matched to a gene; V was cut back by 3 bases and J by 4 bases. There are 15 residues in the CDR3. CDR3 residues: CASSFAGTDPYEQYF. The CDR3 bases are TGTGCCAGCAGCTTTGCCGGGACAGACCCTTACGAGCAGTACTTC.

There are a few counts of this clone. The chain recombines TRBV7-3 with TRBJ2-2; 7 nucleotides line up with TRBD2. Trimming cost V 5 bases and J 0 bases; bases outside gene matches: 3. Germline assignment: CDR1 SGHTA and CDR2 FQGTGA. The CDR3 totals 15 residues. In nucleotides, the CDR3 is TGTGCCAGCAGCCCTAGCGGTTCGAACACCGGGGAGCTGTTTTTT. This translates into CASSPSGSNTGELFF.

This clone was seen a handful of times. This chain joins TRBV9 and TRBJ2-3; a possible D gene is TRBD2 (5 bases). This CDR3 has 16 residues. The ends were cut back, 1 base at V and 0 bases at J, with 12 bases in the middle. Looked up from germline, CDR1 is SGDLS and CDR2 is YYNGEE. CDR3 sequence reads: CASSVFGADSTDTQYF. CDR3 DNA: TGTGCCAGCAGCGTATTTGGAGCGGATAGCACAGATACGCAGTATTTT.

This clone was counted only a few times. This CDR3 is also generated by other DNA sequences in the sample. This chain uses TRBV9 with TRBJ2-1, with D maybe TRBD1 (5 bases). The length of the CDR3 is 15 residues. Looked up from germline, CDR1 is SGDLS and CDR2 is YYNGEE. V dropped 0 bases and J dropped 2 bases, with 9 bases sitting between them. For the CDR3, the DNA is TGTGCCAGCAGCGTAGGGGGCCGGACCTACAATGAGCAGTTCTTC. Amino acid sequence: CASSVGGRTYNEQFF. The entire variable domain, with the rest obtained from reference TRBV9 and TRBJ2-1, is as follows: DSGVTQTPKHLITATGQRVTLRCSPRSGDLSVYWYQQSLDQGLQFLIQYYNGEERAKGNILERFSAQQFPDLHSELNLSSLELGDSALYFCASSVGGRTYNEQFFGPGTRLTVL.

The table lists this clone with a few counts. The rearrangement uses TRBV28 and TRBJ2-1; 12 bases fit TRBD2. This CDR3 region has 15 residues. J was trimmed by 5 bases and V by 5 bases; bases with no gene match: 4. In germline, CDR1 is MDHEN, CDR2 SYDVKM. DNA for the CDR3: TGTGCCAGCAGTCTAGCGGGAGGGGTTGACAATGAGCAGTTCTTC. It is translated as CASSLAGGVDNEQFF. The full variable domain, completed using reference TRBV28 and TRBJ2-1, is DVKVTQSSRYLVKRTGEKVFLECVQDMDHENMFWYRQDPGLGLRLIYFSYDVKMKEKGDIPEGYSVSREKKERFSLILESASTNQTSMYLCASSLAGGVDNEQFFGPGTRLTVL.

The sample holds a few counts of this clone. V is TRBV18 and J is TRBJ2-7; maybe TRBD1 (6 bases). Germline V gene data show CDR1 as KGHSH and CDR2 as LQKENI. CDR3 length equals 14 residues. V shed 3 bases and J shed 4 bases, with 13 bases lying between them. DNA for the CDR3: TGTGCCAGCTCACCGAGCCAGGGGCCGTACGAGCAGTACTTC. It translates to CASSPSQGPYEQYF.

This clone turned up a few times. The same CDR3 arises from other DNA sequences in this sample as well. V is TRBV18 and J is TRBJ2-1, with 8 nucleotides matching TRBD1. The ends lost 3 bases at V and 8 bases at J; junction bases unmatched: 6. The CDR3 is made up of 14 amino acids. Germline V gene data show CDR1 as KGHSH and CDR2 as LQKENI. The CDR3 bases are TGTGCCAGCTCACCGGACAGGGTTAGGGATGAGCAGTTCTTC. The encoded protein is CASSPDRVRDEQFF.

The chain has TRBV30 and TRBJ1-5; 8 bases fit TRBD1. V gave up 2 bases and J gave up 6 bases; unmatched junction bases: 6. The CDR3 is 14 residues long. Germline assignment: CDR1 GTSNPN and CDR2 SVGIG (reference sequence). CDR3 bases: TGTGCCTGGAGTCCAGGACAGGGCGGTCAGCCCCAGCATTTT. Translating it yields CAWSPGQGGQPQHF. The full variable domain, completed using reference TRBV30 and TRBJ1-5, is SQTIHQWPATLVQPVGSPLSLECTVEGTSNPNLYWYRQAAGRGLQLLFYSVGIGQISSEVPQNLSASRPQDRQFILSSKKLLLSDSGFYLCAWSPGQGGQPQHFGDGTRLSIL.

The CDR3 DNA follows: TGTGCCAGCAGCGGGGAGGGGGATACGCAGTATTTT. Its protein is CASSGEGDTQYF. V usage is TRBV6-6 and J usage is TRBJ2-3; TRBD2 matches 7 bases. This CDR3 is 12 amino acids long. Germline trimming cut 6 bases from V and 6 bases from J; bases unmatched to any gene: 3. CDR1 is MNHNY and CDR2 is SVGAGI in the germline V gene (reference sequence).

Of note for this clone: The same CDR3 is also encoded by other DNA sequences in this sample. The chain joins TRBV11-3 to TRBJ2-2; D unresolved. V was pared by 6 bases and J by 2 bases, with 4 bases between. Germline CDR1 SGHNT, CDR2 YENEEA. The CDR3 runs to 12 residues. The CDR3 protein is CASSPNTGELFF. The CDR3 coding sequence is TGTGCCAGCAGTCCTAACACCGGGGAGCTGTTTTTT.

The gene calls are TRBV29-1 and TRBJ1-4; the match to TRBD1 covers 8 bases. Germline V gene lookup returns CDR1 SQVTM and CDR2 ANQGSEA. V was clipped by 7 bases and J by 5 bases; unmatched bases: 15. The CDR3 contains 16 residues. The CDR3 protein is CSASGTGSGKNEKLFF. CDR3 in DNA: TGCAGCGCTAGCGGGACAGGATCGGGGAAGAATGAAAAACTGTTTTTT. The variable domain in full, completed from reference TRBV29-1 and TRBJ1-4, reads SAVISQKPSRDICQRGTSLTIQCQVDSQVTMMFWYRQQPGQSLTLIATANQGSEATYESGFVIDKFPISRPNLTFSTLTVSNMSPEDSSIYLCSASGTGSGKNEKLFFGSGTQLSVL.

The rearrangement links TRBV27 to TRBJ2-4; D unclear. The CDR3 totals 16 residues. The germline V gene has CDR1 MNHEY and CDR2 SMNVEV (reference sequence). The V gene lost 1 base and the J gene lost 3 bases, with 13 bases spanning the gap. Here the CDR3 DNA reads TGTGCCAGCAGTTTATACGCCCTAGGTGGCAAAAACATTCAGTACTTC. Amino acid sequence: CASSLYALGGKNIQYF.

This chain links TRBV11-3 with TRBJ2-1, with TRBD2 matching over 8 bases. The CDR3 is 15 amino acids. Germline-derived CDR1 and CDR2 are SGHNT and YENEEA. The J segment lost 2 bases and the V segment lost 3 bases, leaving 3 bases of the junction unmatched. The DNA of the CDR3 is TGTGCCAGCAGCTTTGCCGGGAGGGCCTACAATGAGCAGTTCTTC. Amino acid sequence: CASSFAGRAYNEQFF.